This entry features one T cell receptor (beta chain) sequence. CTLA-4 blockade with ipilimumab, together with focal radiation, was given to patients with chemo-refractory metastatic non-small-cell lung cancer. Method: immunoSEQ multiplex PCR; TCRdb's copy keeps in-frame clones and lacks some. The sample holds around 91,000 clones; around nine tenths are singletons and the top ten take approximately 4.9%. The data were taken from a study of radiotherapy plus CTLA-4 blockade in lung cancer. The CDR3 sequence is 13 residues long. The trim removed 4 bases at V and 8 bases at J, leaving 4 bases unmatched. Germline V gene data show CDR1 as LNHDA and CDR2 as SQIVND (reference sequence).

Source: peripheral blood, taken from a patient treated with radiotherapy plus ipilimumab. V gene TRBV19 combines with J gene TRBJ1-2; 10 bases line up with TRBD1. The clonotype was recovered from a human donor with non-small cell lung cancer that progressed on radiotherapy plus ipilimumab. The CDR3 spells CASSTDRGRGYTF. DNA of the CDR3: TGTGCCAGTAGTACCGACAGGGGGCGCGGCTACACCTTC.